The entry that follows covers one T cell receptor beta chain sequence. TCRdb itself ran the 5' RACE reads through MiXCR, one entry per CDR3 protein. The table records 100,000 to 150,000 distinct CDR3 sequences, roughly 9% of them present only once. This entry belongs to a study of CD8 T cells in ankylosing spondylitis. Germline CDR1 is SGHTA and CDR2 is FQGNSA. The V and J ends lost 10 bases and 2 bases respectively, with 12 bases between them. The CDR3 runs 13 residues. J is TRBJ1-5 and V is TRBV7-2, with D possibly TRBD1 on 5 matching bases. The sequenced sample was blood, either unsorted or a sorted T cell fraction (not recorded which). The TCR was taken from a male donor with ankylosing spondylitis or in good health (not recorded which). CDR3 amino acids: CATGGAGNQPQHF. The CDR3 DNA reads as TGTGCCACCGGTGGGGCGGGCAATCAGCCCCAGCATTTT.